This T cell receptor (beta chain) derives from a study of T cell repertoires in aging, cancer and after chemotherapy. Study at large: Six age groups, ranging from 30 or younger to 70 or older, included the donors. Over several months to years, re-sampled healthy donor repertoires clearly shared clones. The whole study produced a dataset of millions of TCR reads.

There are 16 residues in the CDR3. CDR1 and CDR2 (germline): MNHEY, SVGEGT. The V and J ends lost 5 bases and 2 bases, in that order; junction bases with no gene match: 12. The template was genomic DNA from peripheral blood, not RNA. This clonotype has a handful of counts. A mixed TRB-A/B primer pool amplified rearranged TRB by multiplex touch-down PCR. TCRdb re-analysed the multiplex PCR reads in MiXCR, keeping a single row per CDR3 protein. The table shows about 5,700 distinct CDR3 sequences, with under 45% occurring only once. The sample was blood. The sequence was collected from a human donor in good health. This chain connects TRBV6-2 or TRBV6-3 to TRBJ2-7, with TRBD2 identical over 7 bases. CDR3: CASSTSQRGGPYEQYF. CDR3 nucleotides: TGTGCCAGCAGTACCAGTCAGCGGGGAGGTCCCTACGAGCAGTACTTC.